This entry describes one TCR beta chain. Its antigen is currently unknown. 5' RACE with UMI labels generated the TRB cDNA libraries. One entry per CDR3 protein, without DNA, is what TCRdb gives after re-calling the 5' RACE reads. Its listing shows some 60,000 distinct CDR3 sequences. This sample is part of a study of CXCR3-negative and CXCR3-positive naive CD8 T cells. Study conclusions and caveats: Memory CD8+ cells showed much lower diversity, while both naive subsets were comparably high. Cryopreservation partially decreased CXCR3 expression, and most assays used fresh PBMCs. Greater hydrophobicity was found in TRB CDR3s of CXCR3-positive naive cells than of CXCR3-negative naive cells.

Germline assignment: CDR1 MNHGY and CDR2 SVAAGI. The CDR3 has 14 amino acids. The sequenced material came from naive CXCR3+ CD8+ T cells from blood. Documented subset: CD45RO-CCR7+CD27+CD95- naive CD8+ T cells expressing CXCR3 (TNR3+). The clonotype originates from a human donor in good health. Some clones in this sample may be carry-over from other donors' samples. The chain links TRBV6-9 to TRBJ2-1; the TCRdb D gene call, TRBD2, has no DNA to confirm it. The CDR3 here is CASSYLRLNNEQFF.